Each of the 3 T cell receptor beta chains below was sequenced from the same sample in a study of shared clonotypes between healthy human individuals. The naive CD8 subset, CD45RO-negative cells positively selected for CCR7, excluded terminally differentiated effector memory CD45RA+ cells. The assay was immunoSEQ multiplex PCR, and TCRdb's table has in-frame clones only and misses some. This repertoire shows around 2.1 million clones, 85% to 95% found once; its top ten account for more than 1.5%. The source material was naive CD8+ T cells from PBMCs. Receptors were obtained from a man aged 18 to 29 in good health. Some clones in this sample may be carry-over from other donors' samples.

Written as DNA, the CDR3 is TGTGCCAGCAGTGAAGGGGTGTCCAATGAGCAGTTCTTC. It specifies CASSEGVSNEQFF. V and J are TRBV2 and TRBJ2-1; D is undetermined. The CDR3 contains 13 residues. The germline gives CDR1 SNHLY, CDR2 FYNNEI. Trimming took 1 base from V and 6 from J, leaving 7 bases between them.

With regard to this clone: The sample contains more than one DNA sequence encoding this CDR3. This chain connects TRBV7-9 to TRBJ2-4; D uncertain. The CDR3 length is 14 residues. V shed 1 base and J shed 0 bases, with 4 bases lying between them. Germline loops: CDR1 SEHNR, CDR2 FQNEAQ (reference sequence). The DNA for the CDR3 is TGTGCCAGCAGCTTAGAGTTAGCCAAAAACATTCAGTACTTC. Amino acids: CASSLELAKNIQYF.

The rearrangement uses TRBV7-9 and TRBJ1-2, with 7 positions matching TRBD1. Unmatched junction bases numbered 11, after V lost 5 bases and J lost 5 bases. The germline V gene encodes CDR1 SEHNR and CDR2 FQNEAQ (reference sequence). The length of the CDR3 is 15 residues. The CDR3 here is CASSKSGQDWYGYTF. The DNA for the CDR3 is TGTGCCAGCAGCAAATCTGGACAGGATTGGTATGGCTACACCTTC.